Included here is one TCR beta chain sequence, with context. The CDR3 consists of 15 residues. V lost 7 bases and J 6 bases, leaving 18 bases between the germline ends. Germline values: CDR1 MDHEN, CDR2 SYDVKM. The record originates from a study of cytomegalovirus exposure and HLA in healthy donors. Use of 60 Vbeta and 13 Jbeta primers characterized the PCR. Clones were read by immunoSEQ multiplex PCR, and TCRdb kept only the in-frame ones, dropping some. The repertoire holds tens of thousands of clones, with about two thirds as singletons. The specimen sequenced was PBMCs. The chain employs TRBV28 and TRBJ1-4, with a tentative D call TRBD1 (5 bases). This receptor was identified in a man aged 35 to 55 in good health and CMV-seropositive. DNA of the CDR3: TGTGCCAGCAAGATAGGTGGCAGGGAAGATGAAAAACTGTTTTTT. Translating it yields CASKIGGREDEKLFF.